This paragraph reports one T cell receptor beta chain. The antigen is undetermined. Amplification from RNA transcripts yielded the TCR beta CDR3 regions. Amplification began with first-round RT-PCR using HTBI primers, then second-round multiplex PCR was performed. TCRdb re-called the multiplex PCR reads with MiXCR, one entry per CDR3 protein. The data show almost 750,000 distinct CDR3 sequences, with around 40% seen just once and 44% held by the top ten. A diagnosis was made from clinical symptoms together with serum thyroxine, TRAb, thyroid ultrasound and orbital computed tomography. The data were taken from a study of Graves' ophthalmopathy and Graves' hyperthyroidism. Study as a whole: No treatment had been given when peripheral blood was collected at initial diagnosis. The study's findings and limits: Distinction of ophthalmopathy from stable hyperthyroidism by a 13-signature model reached approximately 89% sensitivity and 65% to 83% specificity. A majority of expanded thyroid clonotypes exceeding 0.001 frequency were likewise present in blood.

The CDR3 length is 16 residues. The V end lost 4 bases, the J end lost 3 bases, and 15 bases lay between the germline ends. The receptor comes from an adult man with Graves' ophthalmopathy. Material for sequencing was peripheral blood. The chain combines TRBV12-3 or TRBV12-4 with TRBJ1-4; tentative D call: TRBD1 (6 bases). The DNA for the CDR3 is TGTGCCAGCAGTTACCGGGGAGGGGGTTCTAATGAAAAACTGTTTTTT. Translation: CASSYRGGGSNEKLFF.